This T cell receptor (beta chain) came from a study of cytomegalovirus exposure and HLA in healthy donors. Whole-study findings and limits: In a later analysis, compared with equally common non-associated chains, HLA-associated beta chains were more expanded.

The PCR contained 60 Vbeta and 13 Jbeta primers. In the original processing: Among the unique TCR beta chains that a later analysis counted, about 85 million in all, 10 million to 11 million were shared. Assay used: immunoSEQ multiplex PCR; TCRdb lists only in-frame clones, some missing. V, J and clone size were drawn from that table, and D and trimming were deduced from the DNA. The data show around 100,000 clones, around 79% seen once. About this clone: Its antigen is unidentified. The identical CDR3 is also encoded by other nucleotide sequences in the sample.

The receptor was derived from a male donor in good health and CMV-seropositive. The specimen was PBMCs.

CDR3 residues: CSVGTGGNSPLHF. The CDR3 DNA reads as TGCAGCGTTGGGACAGGGGGCAATTCACCCCTCCACTTT. The rearrangement uses TRBV29-1 and TRBJ1-6; 11 bases map to TRBD1. The ends lost 4 bases at V and 7 bases at J; junction bases unmatched: 0. This CDR3 comprises 13 residues. The germline V gene encodes CDR1 SQVTM and CDR2 ANQGSEA.